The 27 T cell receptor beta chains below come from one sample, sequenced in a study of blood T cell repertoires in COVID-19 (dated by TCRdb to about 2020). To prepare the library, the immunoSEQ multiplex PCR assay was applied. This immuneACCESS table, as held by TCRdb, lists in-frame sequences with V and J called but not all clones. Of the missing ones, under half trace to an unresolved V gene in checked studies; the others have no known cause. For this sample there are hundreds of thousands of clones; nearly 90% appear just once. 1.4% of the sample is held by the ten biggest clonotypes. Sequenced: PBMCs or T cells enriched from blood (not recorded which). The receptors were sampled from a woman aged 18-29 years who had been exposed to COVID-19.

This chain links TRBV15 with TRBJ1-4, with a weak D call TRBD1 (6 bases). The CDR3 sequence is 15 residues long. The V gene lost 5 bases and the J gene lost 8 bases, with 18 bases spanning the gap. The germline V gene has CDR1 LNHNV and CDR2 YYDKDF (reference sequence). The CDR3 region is CATSPGGGAKEKLFF. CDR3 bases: TGTGCCACCAGCCCTGGGGGGGGCGCCAAGGAAAAACTGTTTTTT.

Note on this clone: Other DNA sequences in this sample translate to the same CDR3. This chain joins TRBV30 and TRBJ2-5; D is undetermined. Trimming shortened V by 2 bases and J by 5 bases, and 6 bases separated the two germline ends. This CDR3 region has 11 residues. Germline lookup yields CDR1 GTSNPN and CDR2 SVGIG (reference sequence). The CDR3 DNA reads TGTGCCTGGAGTCGCGAGGAGACCCAGTACTTC. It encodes CAWSREETQYF.

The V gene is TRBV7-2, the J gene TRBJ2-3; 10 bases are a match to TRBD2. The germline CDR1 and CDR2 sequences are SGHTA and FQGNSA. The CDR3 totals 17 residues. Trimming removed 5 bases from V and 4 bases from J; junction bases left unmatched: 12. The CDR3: CASSVRTSGTEADTQYF. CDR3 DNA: TGTGCCAGCAGCGTCCGGACTAGCGGAACGGAGGCAGATACGCAGTATTTT.

The CDR3 DNA reads as TGTGCCAGTATTCAACAGGGGGCAAGCAATCAGCCCCAGCATTTT. This encodes CASIQQGASNQPQHF. The gene calls are TRBV19 and TRBJ1-5, with 9 bases lining up with TRBD1. Germline V gives CDR1 LNHDA, CDR2 SQIVND (reference sequence). J lost 1 base, V lost 7 bases, and 5 bases had no gene match. The CDR3 is made up of 15 amino acids. Drawing the rest from reference TRBV19 and TRBJ1-5, the complete variable domain is DGGITQSPKYLFRKEGQNVTLSCEQNLNHDAMYWYRQDPGQGLRLIYYSQIVNDFQKGDIAEGYSVSREKKESFPLTVTSAQKNPTAFYLCASIQQGASNQPQHFGDGTRLSIL.

CDR3 loop: CASSSDPGTVQGEAFF. CDR3 coding DNA: TGTGCCAGCAGCTCAGATCCCGGGACAGTGCAGGGTGAAGCTTTCTTT. This sequence joins TRBV7-6 and TRBJ1-1; 7 bases are shared with TRBD1. This CDR3 spans 16 amino acids. Unmatched junction bases numbered 15, after V lost 4 bases and J lost 7 bases. The germline V gene encodes CDR1 SGHVS and CDR2 FNYEAQ.

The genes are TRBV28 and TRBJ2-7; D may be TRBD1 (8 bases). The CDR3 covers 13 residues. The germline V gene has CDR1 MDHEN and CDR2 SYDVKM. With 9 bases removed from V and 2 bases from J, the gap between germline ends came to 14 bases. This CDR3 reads CASRQGRAYEQYF. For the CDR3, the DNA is TGTGCCAGTCGACAGGGGAGGGCCTACGAGCAGTACTTC.

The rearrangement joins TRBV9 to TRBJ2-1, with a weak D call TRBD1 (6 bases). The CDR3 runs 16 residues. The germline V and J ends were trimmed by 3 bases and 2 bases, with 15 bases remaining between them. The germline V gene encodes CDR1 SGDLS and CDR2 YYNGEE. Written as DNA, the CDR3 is TGTGCCAGCAGCGCGCCGGGACATCTCCCCTACAATGAGCAGTTCTTC. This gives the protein CASSAPGHLPYNEQFF. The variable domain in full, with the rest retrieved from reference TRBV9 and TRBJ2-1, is DSGVTQTPKHLITATGQRVTLRCSPRSGDLSVYWYQQSLDQGLQFLIQYYNGEERAKGNILERFSAQQFPDLHSELNLSSLELGDSALYFCASSAPGHLPYNEQFFGPGTRLTVL.

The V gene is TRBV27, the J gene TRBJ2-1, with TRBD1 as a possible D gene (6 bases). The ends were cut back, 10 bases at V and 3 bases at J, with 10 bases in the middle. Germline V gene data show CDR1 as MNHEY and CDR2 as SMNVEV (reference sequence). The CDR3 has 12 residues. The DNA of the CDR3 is TGTGCCACCGGACAGATCTACAATGAGCAGTTCTTC. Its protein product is CATGQIYNEQFF.

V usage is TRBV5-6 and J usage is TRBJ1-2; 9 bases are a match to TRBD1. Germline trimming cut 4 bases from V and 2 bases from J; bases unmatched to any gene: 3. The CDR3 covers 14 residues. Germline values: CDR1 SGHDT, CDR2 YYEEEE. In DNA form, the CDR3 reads TGTGCCAGCAGCCCTGGGACAGGGAACTATGGCTACACCTTC. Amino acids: CASSPGTGNYGYTF.

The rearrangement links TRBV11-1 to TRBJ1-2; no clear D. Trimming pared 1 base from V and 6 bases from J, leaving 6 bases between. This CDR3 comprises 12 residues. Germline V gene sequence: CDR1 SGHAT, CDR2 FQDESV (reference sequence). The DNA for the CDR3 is TGTGCCAGCAGCTTAGGGGCAGATGGCTACACCTTC. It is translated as CASSLGADGYTF.

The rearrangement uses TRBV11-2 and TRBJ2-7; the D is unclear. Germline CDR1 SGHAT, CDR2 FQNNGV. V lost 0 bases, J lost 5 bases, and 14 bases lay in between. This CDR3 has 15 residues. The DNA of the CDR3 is TGTGCCAGCAGCTTAGATGGTCTAGTCGTTGACGAGCAGTACTTC. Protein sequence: CASSLDGLVVDEQYF.

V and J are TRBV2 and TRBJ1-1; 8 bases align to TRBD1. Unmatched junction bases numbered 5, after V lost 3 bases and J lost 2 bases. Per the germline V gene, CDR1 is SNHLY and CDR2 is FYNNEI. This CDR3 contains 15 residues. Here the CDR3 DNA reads TGTGCCAGCAGTGATCCCAGGGGGCTTAACACTGAAGCTTTCTTT. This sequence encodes CASSDPRGLNTEAFF. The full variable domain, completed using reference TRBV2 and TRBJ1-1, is EPEVTQTPSHQVTQMGQEVILRCVPISNHLYFYWYRQILGQKVEFLVSFYNNEISEKSEIFDDQFSVERPDGSNFTLKIRSTKLEDSAMYFCASSDPRGLNTEAFFGQGTRLTVV.

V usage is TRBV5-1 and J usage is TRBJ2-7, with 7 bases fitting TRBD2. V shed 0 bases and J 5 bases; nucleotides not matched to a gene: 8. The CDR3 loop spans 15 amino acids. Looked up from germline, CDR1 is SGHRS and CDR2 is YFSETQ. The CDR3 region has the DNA TGCGCCAGCAGCTTGGCTGGGGGAGCGGGGAACGAGCAGTACTTC. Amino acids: CASSLAGGAGNEQYF.

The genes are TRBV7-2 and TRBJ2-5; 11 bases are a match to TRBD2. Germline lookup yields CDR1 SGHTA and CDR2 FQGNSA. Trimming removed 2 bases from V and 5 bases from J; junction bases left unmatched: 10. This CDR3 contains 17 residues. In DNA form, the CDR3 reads TGTGCCAGCAGCTTAAAAGGGGCTAGCGGGGGGCCCGAGACCCAGTACTTC. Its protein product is CASSLKGASGGPETQYF.

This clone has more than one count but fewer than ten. CDR3: CASSQDWRRDEQFF. The CDR3 nucleotides read TGTGCCAGCAGCCAGGACTGGAGACGGGATGAGCAGTTCTTC. The rearrangement links TRBV7-2 to TRBJ2-1; tentatively, D is TRBD2 (5 bases). The germline V gene has CDR1 SGHTA and CDR2 FQGNSA. V dropped 5 bases and J dropped 8 bases, with 16 bases sitting between them. The CDR3 loop spans 14 amino acids.

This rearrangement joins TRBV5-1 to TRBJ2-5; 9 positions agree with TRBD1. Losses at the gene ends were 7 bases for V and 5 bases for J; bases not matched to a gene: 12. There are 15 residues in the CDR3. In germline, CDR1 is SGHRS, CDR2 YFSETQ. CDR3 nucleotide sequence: TGCGCCAGCGGACCGAACAGGGGGCTAGGCGAGACCCAGTACTTC. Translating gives CASGPNRGLGETQYF.

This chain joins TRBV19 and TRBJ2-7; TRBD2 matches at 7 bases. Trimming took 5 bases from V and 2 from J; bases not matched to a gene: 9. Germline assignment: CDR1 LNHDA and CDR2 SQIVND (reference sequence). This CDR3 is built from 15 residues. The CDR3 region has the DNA TGTGCCAGTAGTGCTAAGGCTAGCGGACCCTACGAGCAGTACTTC. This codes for CASSAKASGPYEQYF. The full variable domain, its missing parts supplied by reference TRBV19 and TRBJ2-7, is DGGITQSPKYLFRKEGQNVTLSCEQNLNHDAMYWYRQDPGQGLRLIYYSQIVNDFQKGDIAEGYSVSREKKESFPLTVTSAQKNPTAFYLCASSAKASGPYEQYFGPGTRLTVT.

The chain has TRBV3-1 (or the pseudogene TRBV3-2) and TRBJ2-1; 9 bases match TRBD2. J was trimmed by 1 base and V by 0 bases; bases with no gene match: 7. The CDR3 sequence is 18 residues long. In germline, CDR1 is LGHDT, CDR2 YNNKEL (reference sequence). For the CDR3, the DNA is TGTGCCAGCAGCCAAGACCCCCGGCGGGGGGGTTCCTACAATGAGCAGTTCTTC. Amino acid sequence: CASSQDPRRGGSYNEQFF.

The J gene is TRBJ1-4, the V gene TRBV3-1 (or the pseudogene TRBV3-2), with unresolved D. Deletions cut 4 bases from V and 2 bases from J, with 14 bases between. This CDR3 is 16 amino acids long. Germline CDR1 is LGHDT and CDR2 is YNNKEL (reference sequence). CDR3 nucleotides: TGTGCCAGCAGCCCGCATTATCAGCGCACTAATGAAAAACTGTTTTTT. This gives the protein CASSPHYQRTNEKLFF.

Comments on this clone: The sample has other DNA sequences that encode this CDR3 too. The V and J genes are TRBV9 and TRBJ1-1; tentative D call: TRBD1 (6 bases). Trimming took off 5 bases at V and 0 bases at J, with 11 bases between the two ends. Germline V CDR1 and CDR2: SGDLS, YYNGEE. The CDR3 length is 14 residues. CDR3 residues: CASSVQGMNTEAFF. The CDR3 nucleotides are TGTGCCAGCAGTGTACAGGGTATGAACACTGAAGCTTTCTTT.

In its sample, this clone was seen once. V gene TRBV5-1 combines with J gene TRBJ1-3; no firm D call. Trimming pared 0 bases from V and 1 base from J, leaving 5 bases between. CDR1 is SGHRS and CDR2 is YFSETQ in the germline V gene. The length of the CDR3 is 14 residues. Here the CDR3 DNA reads TGCGCCAGCAGCTTGGTGGCTTCTGGAAACACCATATATTTT. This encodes CASSLVASGNTIYF. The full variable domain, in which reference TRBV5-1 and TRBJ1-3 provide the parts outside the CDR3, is KAGVTQTPRYLIKTRGQQVTLSCSPISGHRSVSWYQQTPGQGLQFLFEYFSETQRNKGNFPGRFSGRQFSNSRSEMNVSTLELGDSALYLCASSLVASGNTIYFGEGSWLTVV.

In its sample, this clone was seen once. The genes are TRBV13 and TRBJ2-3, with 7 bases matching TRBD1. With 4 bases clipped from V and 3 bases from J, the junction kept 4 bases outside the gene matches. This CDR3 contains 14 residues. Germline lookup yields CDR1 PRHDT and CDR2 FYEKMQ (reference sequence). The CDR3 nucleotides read TGTGCCAGCAGCTATGGGACAGATACAGATACGCAGTATTTT. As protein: CASSYGTDTDTQYF.

This CDR3 reads CAWSVGWQGKTDTQYF. In nucleotides, the CDR3 is TGTGCCTGGAGTGTAGGCTGGCAGGGTAAAACAGATACGCAGTATTTT. This chain links TRBV30 with TRBJ2-3; D possibly corresponds to TRBD1 (5 bases). The CDR3 totals 16 residues. The germline V and J ends were trimmed by 0 bases and 3 bases, with 16 bases remaining between them. Germline V CDR1 and CDR2: GTSNPN, SVGIG (reference sequence).

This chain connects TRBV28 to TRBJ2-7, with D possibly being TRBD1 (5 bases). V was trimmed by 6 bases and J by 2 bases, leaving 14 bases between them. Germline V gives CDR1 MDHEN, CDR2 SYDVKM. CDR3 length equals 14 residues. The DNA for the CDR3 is TGTGCCAGCAGCCTTACCAGGGTCCCCTACGAGCAGTACTTC. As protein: CASSLTRVPYEQYF.

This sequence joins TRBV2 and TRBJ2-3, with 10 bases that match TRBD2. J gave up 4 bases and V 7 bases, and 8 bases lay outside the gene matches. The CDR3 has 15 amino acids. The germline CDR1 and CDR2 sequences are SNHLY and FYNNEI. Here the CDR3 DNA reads TGTGCCAGCACAACCGGGACTAGCGCCGCAGATACGCAGTATTTT. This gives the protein CASTTGTSAADTQYF.

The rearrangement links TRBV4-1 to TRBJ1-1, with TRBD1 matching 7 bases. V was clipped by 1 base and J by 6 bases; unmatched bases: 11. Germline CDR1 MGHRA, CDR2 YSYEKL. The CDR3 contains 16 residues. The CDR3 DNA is TGCGCCAGCAGCCAAGCTCAGACAGGGTCGGTGGCTGAAGCTTTCTTT. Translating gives CASSQAQTGSVAEAFF.

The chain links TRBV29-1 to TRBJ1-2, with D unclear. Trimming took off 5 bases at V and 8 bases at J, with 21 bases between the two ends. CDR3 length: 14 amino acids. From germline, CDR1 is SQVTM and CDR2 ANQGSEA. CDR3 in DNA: TGCAGCGTTCGGGAGTTCGAGAGGTCAAAAGGCTACACCTTC. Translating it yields CSVREFERSKGYTF.